The entry below gives a single TCR beta chain sequence along with its context. Its matching antigen is unknown. A much larger clone is a single base away; this may be a read error. The CDR3 spans 14 residues. The data are from a study of T cells in Graves' hyperthyroidism and ophthalmopathy. Study results and limitations: Expanded thyroid clonotypes (above 0.001) were mostly also found in blood.

Researchers defined stable Graves' hyperthyroidism as no ophthalmopathy progression within 18 months. The TCR beta CDR3 regions underwent amplification using RNA transcripts as the source. With the HTBI primer set, the TCR CDR3 went through a first round of RT-PCR. Each CDR3 protein gets one entry after TCRdb re-called the multiplex PCR reads with MiXCR. The sample carries about 700,000 distinct CDR3 sequences, around 15% recorded once. The chain is built from TRBV12-3 or TRBV12-4 and TRBJ1-2, with 8 bases identical to TRBD1. This TCR was recovered from a woman between 18 and 29 years old with Graves' hyperthyroidism. Source material: blood. CDR3 nucleotides: TGTGCCAGCAGTTTAGACGGGACAGGCTATGGCTACGCCTTC. This gives the protein CASSLDGTGYGYAF.